The 5 T cell receptor beta chains below all came from one sample that was sequenced in a study of monozygotic twins with inflammatory bowel disease. Reanalyzing the 5' RACE reads, TCRdb keeps one entry per CDR3 protein, without DNA. This table holds 300,000 to 350,000 distinct CDR3 sequences. Specimen: blood. All receptors come from a human donor with ulcerative colitis or Crohn's disease, or a healthy co-twin of an affected twin (not recorded which).

This chain uses TRBV9 with TRBJ1-2; TCRdb reports TRBD1, a call that lacks DNA to check it against. Germline V gene lookup returns CDR1 SGDLS and CDR2 YYNGEE. There are 14 residues in the CDR3. CDR3: CASNRGTGMDGYTF.

CDR3 sequence: CASSQATFNEQFF. The V gene is TRBV14, the J gene TRBJ2-1. The CDR3 extends over 13 amino acids. Germline V gene lookup returns CDR1 SGHDN and CDR2 FVKESK.

The V call is TRBV20-1, the J call TRBJ1-1; the D gene TCRdb calls, TRBD1, cannot be checked with no DNA. There are 13 residues in the CDR3. Germline-derived CDR1 and CDR2 are DFQATT and SNEGSKA (reference sequence). The chain's CDR3 is CSAKGHTNTEAFF.

V gene TRBV10-3 combines with J gene TRBJ2-1; the D call of TRBD2 rests on TCRdb alone, since no DNA is present to check it. Germline V gives CDR1 ENHRY, CDR2 SYGVKD. The CDR3 is made up of 15 amino acids. The CDR3 loop is CAIKGASGTYNEQFF.

The chain has TRBV27 and TRBJ1-2; TCRdb names TRBD1, which stays unverified in the absence of DNA. There are 18 residues in the CDR3. Per the germline V gene, CDR1 is MNHEY and CDR2 is SMNVEV (reference sequence). CDR3 amino acids: CASSPEPGQGRSLYGYTF.